The 9 T cell receptor beta chains in this list originate from one sample, sequenced in a study of OX40 agonist ivuxolimab in advanced cancers. This table comes from immunoSEQ multiplex PCR, and its TCRdb copy is limited to in-frame clones, with some not included. This table has 70,000 to 95,000 clones, 80% to 90% appearing once. This specimen consisted of CD4+ or CD8+ T cells sorted from blood, obtained in a trial of the OX40 agonist ivuxolimab. The origin of the receptors is an adult with an advanced solid tumor such as melanoma, head and neck, liver or kidney cancer.

The chain is built from TRBV7-9 and TRBJ2-7; possibly TRBD1 or TRBD2 for D (5 bases each). Germline values: CDR1 SEHNR, CDR2 FQNEAQ (reference sequence). V was clipped by 6 bases and J by 2 bases, with 11 bases between them. This CDR3 has 13 residues. The CDR3 sequence: CASSRDGPYEQYF. For the CDR3, the DNA is TGTGCCAGCAGTCGGGACGGACCCTACGAGCAGTACTTC.

This sequence joins TRBV11-3 and TRBJ2-7; 9 nucleotides line up with TRBD1. V trimming: 1 base; J trimming: 3 bases; junction bases outside the gene matches: 4. The CDR3 runs 15 residues. CDR1 and CDR2 (germline): SGHNT, YENEEA. In DNA form, the CDR3 reads TGTGCCAGCAGCTTAGGGGGACAGGGTCTCTACGAGCAGTACTTC. Translating gives CASSLGGQGLYEQYF.

This rearrangement joins TRBV5-1 to TRBJ2-1; 9 nucleotides align to TRBD1. Unmatched junction bases numbered 3, after V lost 6 bases and J lost 2 bases. Germline V lookup: CDR1 SGHRS, CDR2 YFSETQ. The CDR3 has 14 residues. The CDR3 DNA is TGCGCCAGCACAGGGACAGGGACCTACAATGAGCAGTTCTTC. Protein sequence: CASTGTGTYNEQFF.

The chain joins TRBV14 to TRBJ2-2; D tentatively fits TRBD1 or TRBD2 (5 bases each). CDR3 size: 17 residues. The V gene lost 4 bases and the J gene lost 1 base, with 16 bases spanning the gap. Germline values: CDR1 SGHDN, CDR2 FVKESK. CDR3 nucleotide sequence: TGTGCCAGCAGCCTGTGGACCGGGACGGAGAACACCGGGGAGCTGTTTTTT. Amino acids: CASSLWTGTENTGELFF. Supplemented by reference TRBV14 and TRBJ2-2, the full variable domain reads EAGVTQFPSHSVIEKGQTVTLRCDPISGHDNLYWYRRVMGKEIKFLLHFVKESKQDESGMPNNRFLAERTGGTYSTLKVQPAELEDSGVYFCASSLWTGTENTGELFFGEGSRLTVL.

The CDR3 loop is CASSPGRDLDGANVLTF. CDR3 in DNA: TGTGCCAGTAGTCCCGGACGGGACCTGGATGGGGCCAACGTCCTGACTTTC. This rearrangement joins TRBV19 to TRBJ2-6; either TRBD1 or TRBD2 may supply D (5 bases each). Per germline, CDR1 LNHDA and CDR2 SQIVND (reference sequence). Deletions cut 5 bases from V and 3 bases from J, with 17 bases between. The length of the CDR3 is 17 residues. The full variable domain, rest sourced from reference TRBV19 and TRBJ2-6, is DGGITQSPKYLFRKEGQNVTLSCEQNLNHDAMYWYRQDPGQGLRLIYYSQIVNDFQKGDIAEGYSVSREKKESFPLTVTSAQKNPTAFYLCASSPGRDLDGANVLTFGAGSRLTVL.

This clone showed up just once. The CDR3 DNA reads TGTGCCAGCAGCTTAGAGGCCAATGAGCAGTTCTTC. It yields the protein CASSLEANEQFF. The gene calls are TRBV11-2 and TRBJ2-1; D gene ambiguous. Germline CDR1 is SGHAT and CDR2 is FQNNGV. The V and J ends lost 0 bases and 6 bases respectively, with 3 bases between them. The CDR3 spans 12 residues.

The V gene is TRBV30, the J gene TRBJ1-3; D not certain. Looked up from germline, CDR1 is GTSNPN and CDR2 is SVGIG (reference sequence). The CDR3 has 13 amino acids. Trimming removed 3 bases from V and 0 bases from J, with 6 bases in between. The CDR3: CAWSLSSGNTIYF. The CDR3 coding sequence is TGTGCCTGGAGCCTCTCCTCTGGAAACACCATATATTTT.

This clone was detected once. The J gene is TRBJ1-1, the V gene TRBV30; 7 bases agree with TRBD1. V lost 2 bases to trimming and J lost 4 bases; unmatched junction nucleotides: 7. Germline assignment: CDR1 GTSNPN and CDR2 SVGIG (reference sequence). The CDR3 consists of 14 residues. The CDR3 sequence is CAWSPLGQVTEAFF. CDR3 nucleotide sequence: TGTGCCTGGAGTCCCCTCGGACAGGTCACTGAAGCTTTCTTT. Drawing the rest from reference TRBV30 and TRBJ1-1, the complete variable domain is SQTIHQWPATLVQPVGSPLSLECTVEGTSNPNLYWYRQAAGRGLQLLFYSVGIGQISSEVPQNLSASRPQDRQFILSSKKLLLSDSGFYLCAWSPLGQVTEAFFGQGTRLTVV.

The rearrangement links TRBV27 to TRBJ2-5, with TRBD2 matching over 10 bases. The assigned J gene may be wrong: the sequence end matches TRBJ2-7 better. The CDR3 runs to 15 residues. Germline CDR1 is MNHEY and CDR2 is SMNVEV (reference sequence). The CDR3 coding sequence is TGTGCCAGCAGTTTAAGCGGGAGGGTCTACTACGAGCAGTACTTC. It is translated as CASSLSGRVYYEQYF.